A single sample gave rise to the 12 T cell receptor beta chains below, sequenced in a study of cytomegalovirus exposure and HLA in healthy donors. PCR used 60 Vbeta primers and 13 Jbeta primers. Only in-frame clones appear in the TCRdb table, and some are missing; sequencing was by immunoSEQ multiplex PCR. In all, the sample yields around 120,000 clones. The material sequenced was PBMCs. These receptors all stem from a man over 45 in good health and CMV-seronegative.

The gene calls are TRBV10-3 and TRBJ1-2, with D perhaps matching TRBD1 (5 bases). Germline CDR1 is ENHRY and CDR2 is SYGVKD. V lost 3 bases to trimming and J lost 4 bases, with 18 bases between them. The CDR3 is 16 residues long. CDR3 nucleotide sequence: TGTGCCATCAGTGACCAGGACACCCAGTACGGCTATGGCTACACCTTC. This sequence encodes CAISDQDTQYGYGYTF.

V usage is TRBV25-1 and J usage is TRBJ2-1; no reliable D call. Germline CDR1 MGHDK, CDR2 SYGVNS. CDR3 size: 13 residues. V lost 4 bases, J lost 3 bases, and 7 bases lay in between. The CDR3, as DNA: TGTGCCAGCAGTGTTCGTAGCTACAATGAGCAGTTCTTC. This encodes CASSVRSYNEQFF.

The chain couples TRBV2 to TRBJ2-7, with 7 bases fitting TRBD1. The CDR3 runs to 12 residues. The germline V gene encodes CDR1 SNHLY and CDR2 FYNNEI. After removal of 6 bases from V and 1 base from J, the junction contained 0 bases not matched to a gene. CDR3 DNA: TGTGCCAGCAGCAGGGGGTCCTACGAGCAGTACTTC. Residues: CASSRGSYEQYF.

The CDR3 spells CASSPPAGEGTQYF. The CDR3 nucleotides are TGTGCCAGCTCACCACCGGCAGGGGAGGGGACCCAGTACTTC. The chain links TRBV18 to TRBJ2-5, with a tentative D call TRBD2 (7 bases). CDR3 length equals 14 residues. Germline CDR1 KGHSH, CDR2 LQKENI. V was cut by 0 bases and J by 7 bases, with 12 bases left in between.

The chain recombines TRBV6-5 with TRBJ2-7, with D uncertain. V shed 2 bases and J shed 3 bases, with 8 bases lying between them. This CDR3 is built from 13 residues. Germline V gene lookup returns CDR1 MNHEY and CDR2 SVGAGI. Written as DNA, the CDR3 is TGTGCCAGCAGTTACGGGCCATACTACGAGCAGTACTTC. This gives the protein CASSYGPYYEQYF.

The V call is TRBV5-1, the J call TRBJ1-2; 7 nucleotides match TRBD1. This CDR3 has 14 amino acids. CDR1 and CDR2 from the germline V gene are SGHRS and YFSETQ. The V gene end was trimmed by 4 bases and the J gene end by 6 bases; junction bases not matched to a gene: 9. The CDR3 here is CASSHQGVVDGYTF. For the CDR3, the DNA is TGCGCCAGCAGCCACCAGGGGGTTGTGGATGGCTACACCTTC.

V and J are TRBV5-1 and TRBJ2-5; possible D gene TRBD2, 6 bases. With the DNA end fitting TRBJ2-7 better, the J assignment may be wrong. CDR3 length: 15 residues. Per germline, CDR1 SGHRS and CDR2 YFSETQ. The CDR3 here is CASSSLARGGYEQYF. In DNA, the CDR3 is TGCGCCAGCAGCTCTCTAGCGAGAGGAGGGTACGAGCAGTACTTC.

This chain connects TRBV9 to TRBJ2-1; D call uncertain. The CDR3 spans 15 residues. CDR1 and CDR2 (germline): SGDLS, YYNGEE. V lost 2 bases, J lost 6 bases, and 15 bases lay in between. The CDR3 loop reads CASSVFLDRVNEQFF. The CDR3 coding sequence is TGTGCCAGCAGCGTCTTTCTTGATCGGGTCAATGAGCAGTTCTTC.

CDR3: CASRQGAGQPQHF. The CDR3 nucleotides read TGTGCCAGCAGGCAGGGGGCAGGCCAGCCCCAGCATTTT. The rearrangement links TRBV6-5 to TRBJ1-5, with TRBD1 matching 8 bases. V trimming: 6 bases; J trimming: 7 bases; junction bases outside the gene matches: 5. Germline CDR1 MNHEY, CDR2 SVGAGI. The CDR3 spans 13 residues.

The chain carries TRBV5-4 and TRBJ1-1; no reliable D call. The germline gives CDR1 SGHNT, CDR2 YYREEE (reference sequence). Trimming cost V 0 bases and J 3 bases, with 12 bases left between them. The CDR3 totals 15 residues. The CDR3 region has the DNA TGTGCCAGCAGCTTGGTGTCGGAGGTTTACACTGAAGCTTTCTTT. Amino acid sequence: CASSLVSEVYTEAFF. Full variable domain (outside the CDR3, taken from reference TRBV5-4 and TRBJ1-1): ETGVTQSPTHLIKTRGQQVTLRCSSQSGHNTVSWYQQALGQGPQFIFQYYREEENGRGNFPPRFSGLQFPNYSSELNVNALELDDSALYLCASSLVSEVYTEAFFGQGTRLTVV.

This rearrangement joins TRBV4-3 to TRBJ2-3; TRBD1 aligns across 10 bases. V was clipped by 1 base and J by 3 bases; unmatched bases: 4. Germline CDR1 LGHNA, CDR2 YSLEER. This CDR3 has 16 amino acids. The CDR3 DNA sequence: TGCGCCAGCAGCCAAGGGACAGGGGGAACGACAGATACGCAGTATTTT. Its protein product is CASSQGTGGTTDTQYF.

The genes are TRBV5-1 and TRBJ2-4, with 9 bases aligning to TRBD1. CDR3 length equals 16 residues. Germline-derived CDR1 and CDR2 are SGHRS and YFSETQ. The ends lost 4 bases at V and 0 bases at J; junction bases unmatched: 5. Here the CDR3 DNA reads TGCGCCAGCAGCCCGGGACAGGGCTTAGCCAAAAACATTCAGTACTTC. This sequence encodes CASSPGQGLAKNIQYF.